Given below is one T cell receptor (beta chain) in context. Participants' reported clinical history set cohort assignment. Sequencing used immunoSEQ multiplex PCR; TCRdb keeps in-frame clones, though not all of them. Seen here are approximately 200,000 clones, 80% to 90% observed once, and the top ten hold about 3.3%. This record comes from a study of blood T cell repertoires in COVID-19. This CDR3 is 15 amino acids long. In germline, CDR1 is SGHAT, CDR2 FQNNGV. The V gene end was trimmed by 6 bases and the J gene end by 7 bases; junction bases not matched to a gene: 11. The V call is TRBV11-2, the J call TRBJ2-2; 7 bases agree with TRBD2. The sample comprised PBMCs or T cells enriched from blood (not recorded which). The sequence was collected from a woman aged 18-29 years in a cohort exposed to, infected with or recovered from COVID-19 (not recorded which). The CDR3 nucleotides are TGTGCCAGCAGTCTAAGTGGGACTACCGGCGGGGAGCTGTTTTTT. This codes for CASSLSGTTGGELFF. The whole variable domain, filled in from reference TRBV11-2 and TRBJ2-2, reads EAGVAQSPRYKIIEKRQSVAFWCNPISGHATLYWYQQILGQGPKLLIQFQNNGVVDDSQLPKDRFSAERLKGVDSTLKIQPAKLEDSAVYLCASSLSGTTGGELFFGEGSRLTVL.